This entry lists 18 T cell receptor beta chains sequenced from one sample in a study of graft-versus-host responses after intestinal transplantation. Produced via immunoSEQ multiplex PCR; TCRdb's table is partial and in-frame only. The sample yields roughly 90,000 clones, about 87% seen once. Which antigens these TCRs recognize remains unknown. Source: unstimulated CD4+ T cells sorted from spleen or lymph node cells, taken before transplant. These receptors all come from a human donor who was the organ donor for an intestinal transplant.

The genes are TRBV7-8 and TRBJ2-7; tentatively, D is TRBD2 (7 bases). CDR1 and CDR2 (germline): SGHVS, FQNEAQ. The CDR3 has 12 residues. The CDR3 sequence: CAPGGGGYEQYF. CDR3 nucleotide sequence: TGTGCGCCCGGGGGAGGGGGCTACGAGCAGTACTTC.

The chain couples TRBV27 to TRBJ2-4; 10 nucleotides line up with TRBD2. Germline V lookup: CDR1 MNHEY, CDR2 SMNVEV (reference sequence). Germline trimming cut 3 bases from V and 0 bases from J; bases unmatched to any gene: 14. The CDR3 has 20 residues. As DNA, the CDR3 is TGTGCCAGCAGTTTTAGTGGAGCCTCTAGCGGGAGCGGAGCCAAAAACATTCAGTACTTC. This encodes CASSFSGASSGSGAKNIQYF.

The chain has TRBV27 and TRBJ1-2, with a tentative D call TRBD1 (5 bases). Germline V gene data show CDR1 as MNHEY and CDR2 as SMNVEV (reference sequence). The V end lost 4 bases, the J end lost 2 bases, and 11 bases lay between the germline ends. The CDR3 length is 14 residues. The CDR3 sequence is CASSYQGPNYGYTF. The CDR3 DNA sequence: TGTGCCAGCAGTTATCAGGGCCCAAACTATGGCTACACCTTC.

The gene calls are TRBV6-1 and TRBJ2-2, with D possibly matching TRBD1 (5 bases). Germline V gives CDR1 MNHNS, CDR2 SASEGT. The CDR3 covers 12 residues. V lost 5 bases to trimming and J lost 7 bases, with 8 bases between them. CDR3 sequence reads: CASSPQGGELFF. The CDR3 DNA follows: TGTGCCAGCAGTCCTCAGGGCGGGGAGCTGTTTTTT.

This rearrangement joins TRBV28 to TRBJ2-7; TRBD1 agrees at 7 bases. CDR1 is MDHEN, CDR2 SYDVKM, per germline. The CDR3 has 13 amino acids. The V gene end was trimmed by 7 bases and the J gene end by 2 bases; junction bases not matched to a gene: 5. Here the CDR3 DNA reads TGTGCCAGCAAGTTTCAGGGGGCCTACGAGCAGTACTTC. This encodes CASKFQGAYEQYF.

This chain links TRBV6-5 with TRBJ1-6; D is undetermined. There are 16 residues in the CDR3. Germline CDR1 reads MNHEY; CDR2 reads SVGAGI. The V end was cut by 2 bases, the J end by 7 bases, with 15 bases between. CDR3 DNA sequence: TGTGCCAGCAGTTACGGTCCAGGCGTTTACAATTCACCCCTCCACTTT. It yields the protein CASSYGPGVYNSPLHF.

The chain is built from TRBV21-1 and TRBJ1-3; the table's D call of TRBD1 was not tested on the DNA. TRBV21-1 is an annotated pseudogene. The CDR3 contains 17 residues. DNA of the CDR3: TGTGCCAGCAGCCCTCGGACAGAAAGTAGGTGCGGAAACACCATATATTTT. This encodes CASSPRTESRCGNTIYF.

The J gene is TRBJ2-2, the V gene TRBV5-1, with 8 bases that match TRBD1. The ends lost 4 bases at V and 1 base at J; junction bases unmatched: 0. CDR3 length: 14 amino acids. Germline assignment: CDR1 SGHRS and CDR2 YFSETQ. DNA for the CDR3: TGCGCCAGCAGCGGGACAGGGAACACCGGGGAGCTGTTTTTT. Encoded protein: CASSGTGNTGELFF. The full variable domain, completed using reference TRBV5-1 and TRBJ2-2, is KAGVTQTPRYLIKTRGQQVTLSCSPISGHRSVSWYQQTPGQGLQFLFEYFSETQRNKGNFPGRFSGRQFSNSRSEMNVSTLELGDSALYLCASSGTGNTGELFFGEGSRLTVL.

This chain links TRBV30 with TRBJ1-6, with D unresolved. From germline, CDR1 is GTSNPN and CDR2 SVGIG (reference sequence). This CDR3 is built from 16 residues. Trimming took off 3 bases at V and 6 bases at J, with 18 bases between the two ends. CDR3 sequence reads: CAWSYSGFTLNSPLHF. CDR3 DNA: TGTGCCTGGAGCTACTCCGGGTTCACACTTAATTCACCCCTCCACTTT.

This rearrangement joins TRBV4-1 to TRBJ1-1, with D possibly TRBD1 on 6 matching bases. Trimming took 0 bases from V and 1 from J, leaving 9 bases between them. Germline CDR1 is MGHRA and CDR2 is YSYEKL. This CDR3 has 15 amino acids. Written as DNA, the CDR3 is TGCGCCAGCAGCCAAGATAACAGGGAGAACACTGAAGCTTTCTTT. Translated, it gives CASSQDNRENTEAFF.

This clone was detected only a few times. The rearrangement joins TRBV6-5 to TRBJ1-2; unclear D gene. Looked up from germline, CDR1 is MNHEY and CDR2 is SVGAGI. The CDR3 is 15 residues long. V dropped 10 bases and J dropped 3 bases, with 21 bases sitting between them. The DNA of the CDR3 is TGTGCCAATAAGGGTGGAGGGCAGGCTGACTATGGCTACACCTTC. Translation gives CANKGGGQADYGYTF.

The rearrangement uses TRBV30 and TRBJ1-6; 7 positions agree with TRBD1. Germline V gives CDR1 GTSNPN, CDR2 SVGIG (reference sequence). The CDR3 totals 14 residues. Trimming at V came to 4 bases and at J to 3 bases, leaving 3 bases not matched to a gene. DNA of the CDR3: TGTGCCTGGATGACAGGGTACTATAATTCACCCCTCCACTTT. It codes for CAWMTGYYNSPLHF.

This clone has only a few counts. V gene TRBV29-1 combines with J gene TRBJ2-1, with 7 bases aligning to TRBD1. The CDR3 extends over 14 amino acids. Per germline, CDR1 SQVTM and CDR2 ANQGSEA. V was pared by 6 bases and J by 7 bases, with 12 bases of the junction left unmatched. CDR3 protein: CSVAWVGGWNEQFF. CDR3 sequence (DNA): TGCAGCGTCGCGTGGGTAGGGGGCTGGAATGAGCAGTTCTTC.

The CDR3 coding sequence is TGCGCCAGCAGCCAGGGGGGGGGAAGCTCTGGGGCCAACGTCCTGACTTTC. Translating it yields CASSQGGGSSGANVLTF. This chain joins TRBV4-1 and TRBJ2-6; 7 bases map to TRBD2. Germline loops: CDR1 MGHRA, CDR2 YSYEKL. CDR3 length: 17 amino acids. V dropped 3 bases and J dropped 0; count of bases not matched to a gene: 5.

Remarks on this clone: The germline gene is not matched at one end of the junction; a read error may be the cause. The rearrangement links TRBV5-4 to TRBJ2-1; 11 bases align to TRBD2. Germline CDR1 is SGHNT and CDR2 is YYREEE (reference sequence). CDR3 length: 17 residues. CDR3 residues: CASSSGGLAAGRDERFF. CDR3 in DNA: TGTGCCAGCAGCTCTGGGGGACTAGCGGCCGGTCGAGATGAGCGGTTCTTC.

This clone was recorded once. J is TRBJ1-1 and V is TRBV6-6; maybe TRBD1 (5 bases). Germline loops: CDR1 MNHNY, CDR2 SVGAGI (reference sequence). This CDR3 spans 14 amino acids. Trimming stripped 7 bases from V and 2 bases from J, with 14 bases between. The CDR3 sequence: CASTQGGSNTEAFF. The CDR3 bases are TGTGCCAGCACCCAGGGAGGGTCAAACACTGAAGCTTTCTTT.

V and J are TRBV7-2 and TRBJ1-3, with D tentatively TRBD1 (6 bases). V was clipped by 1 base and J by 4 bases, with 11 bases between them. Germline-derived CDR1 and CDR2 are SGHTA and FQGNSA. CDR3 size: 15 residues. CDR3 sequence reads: CASSLGAGAGNTIYF. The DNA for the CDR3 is TGTGCCAGCAGCTTAGGTGCAGGGGCCGGAAACACCATATATTTT. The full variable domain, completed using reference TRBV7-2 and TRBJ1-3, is GAGVSQSPSNKVTEKGKDVELRCDPISGHTALYWYRQSLGQGLEFLIYFQGNSAPDKSGLPSDRFSAERTGGSVSTLTIQRTQQEDSAVYLCASSLGAGAGNTIYFGEGSWLTVV.

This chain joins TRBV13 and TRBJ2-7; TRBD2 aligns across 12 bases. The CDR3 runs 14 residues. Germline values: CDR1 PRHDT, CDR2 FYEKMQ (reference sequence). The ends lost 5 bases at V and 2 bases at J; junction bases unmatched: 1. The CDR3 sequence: CASSLAGGTYEQYF. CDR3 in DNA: TGTGCCAGCAGCCTAGCGGGGGGGACCTACGAGCAGTACTTC.